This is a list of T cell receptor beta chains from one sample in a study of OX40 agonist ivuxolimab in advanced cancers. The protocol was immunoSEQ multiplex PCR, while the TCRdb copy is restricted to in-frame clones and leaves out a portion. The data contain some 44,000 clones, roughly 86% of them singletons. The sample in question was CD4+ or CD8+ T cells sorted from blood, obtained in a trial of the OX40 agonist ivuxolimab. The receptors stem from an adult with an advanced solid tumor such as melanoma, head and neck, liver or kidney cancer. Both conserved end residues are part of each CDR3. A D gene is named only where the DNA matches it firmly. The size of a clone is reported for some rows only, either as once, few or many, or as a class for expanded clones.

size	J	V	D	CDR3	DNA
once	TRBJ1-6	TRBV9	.	CASSVDPSGYNSPLHF	TGTGCCAGCAGCGTAGACCCGTCTGGCTATAATTCACCCCTCCACTTT
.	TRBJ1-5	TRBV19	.	CASSSTGMVNQPQHF	TGTGCCAGTAGTAGTACAGGGATGGTAAATCAGCCCCAGCATTTT
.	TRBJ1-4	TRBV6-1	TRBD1	CASQGTGVLEKLFF	TGTGCCTCCCAGGGGACAGGGGTACTCGAAAAACTGTTTTTT
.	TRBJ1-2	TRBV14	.	CASSQAQGYGYTF	TGTGCCAGCAGCCAAGCACAGGGCTATGGCTACACCTTC
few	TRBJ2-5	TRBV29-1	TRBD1	CSVEGTGGYQETQYF	TGCAGCGTTGAAGGGACAGGGGGGTACCAAGAGACCCAGTACTTC
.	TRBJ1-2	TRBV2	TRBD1	CASSRGNYGYTF	TGTGCCAGCAGCAGGGGGAACTATGGCTACACCTTC
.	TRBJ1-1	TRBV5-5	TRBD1	CASTWTGNTEAFF	TGTGCCAGCACCTGGACAGGGAACACTGAAGCTTTCTTT
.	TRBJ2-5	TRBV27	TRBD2	CASSPRGGETQYF	TGTGCCAGCAGCCCTCGGGGAGGGGAGACCCAGTACTTC
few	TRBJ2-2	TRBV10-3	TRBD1	CAIGTGHTGELFF	TGTGCCATCGGGACAGGGCACACCGGGGAGCTGTTTTTT
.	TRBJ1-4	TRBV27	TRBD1	CASSSQGVNEKLFF	TGTGCCAGCAGTTCCCAGGGGGTTAATGAAAAACTGTTTTTT
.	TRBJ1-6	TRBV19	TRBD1	CARTGQGDPYNSPLHF	TGTGCCAGAACAGGACAGGGGGACCCCTATAATTCACCCCTCCACTTT
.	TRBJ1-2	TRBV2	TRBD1	CASSLETGVRVGYTF	TGTGCCAGCAGTTTGGAGACAGGGGTCAGGGTAGGCTACACCTTC
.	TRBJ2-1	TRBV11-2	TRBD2	CASSLAFGLAGEWSEQFF	TGTGCCAGCAGCTTAGCGTTCGGACTAGCGGGTGAGTGGAGTGAGCAGTTCTTC
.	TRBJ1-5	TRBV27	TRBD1	CASSFGQGAGQPQHF	TGTGCCAGCAGTTTCGGACAGGGGGCAGGTCAGCCCCAGCATTTT
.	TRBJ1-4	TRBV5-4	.	CASSLDQGNEKLFF	TGTGCCAGCAGCTTGGATCAGGGTAATGAAAAACTGTTTTTT
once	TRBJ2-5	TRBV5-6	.	CASSFRGGATDLGETQYF	TGTGCCAGCAGCTTTCGCGGCGGGGCGACAGACCTTGGAGAGACCCAGTACTTC
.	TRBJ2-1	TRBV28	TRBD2	CASTLAGGGREQFF	TGTGCCAGCACCTTAGCGGGAGGTGGTCGGGAGCAGTTCTTC
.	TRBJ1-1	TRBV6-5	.	CASRPGGVTEAFF	TGTGCCAGCAGACCCGGGGGAGTCACTGAAGCTTTCTTT
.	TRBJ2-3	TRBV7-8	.	CASSFTSRDTQYF	TGTGCCAGCAGCTTCACTAGCAGAGATACGCAGTATTTT
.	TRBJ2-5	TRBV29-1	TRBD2	CSVAWGGKETQYF	TGCAGCGTCGCTTGGGGGGGTAAAGAGACCCAGTACTTC
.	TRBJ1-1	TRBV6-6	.	CASSYEGENTEAFF	TGTGCCAGCAGTTATGAAGGAGAGAACACTGAAGCTTTCTTT
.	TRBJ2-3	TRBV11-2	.	CASSLGTPPTDTQYF	TGTGCCAGCAGCCTCGGGACCCCCCCCACAGATACGCAGTATTTT
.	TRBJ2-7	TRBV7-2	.	CASSYRGDNSFYEQYF	TGTGCCAGCAGCTACCGCGGGGACAACTCATTCTACGAGCAGTACTTC
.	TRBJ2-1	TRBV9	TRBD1	CASSVLGTGLDEQFF	TGTGCCAGCAGCGTACTAGGGACAGGGTTGGATGAGCAGTTCTTC
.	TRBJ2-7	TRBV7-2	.	CASSLASGQDYEQYF	TGTGCCAGCAGCTTAGCATCTGGACAAGACTACGAGCAGTACTTC
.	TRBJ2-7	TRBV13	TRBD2	CASSLRGLAAYEQYF	TGTGCCAGCAGCTTACGTGGACTAGCAGCCTACGAGCAGTACTTC
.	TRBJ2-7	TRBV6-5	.	CASSASYEQYF	TGTGCCAGCAGTGCCTCCTACGAGCAGTACTTC
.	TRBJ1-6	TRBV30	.	CGSGASSYNSPLHF	TGTGGATCAGGGGCTAGCTCCTATAATTCACCCCTCCACTTT
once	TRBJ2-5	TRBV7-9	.	CASSSDTILETQYF	TGTGCCAGCAGCTCCGACACTATCCTGGAGACCCAGTACTTC
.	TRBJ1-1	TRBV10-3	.	CAIKRGPNTEAFF	TGTGCCATCAAAAGAGGACCGAACACTGAAGCTTTCTTT
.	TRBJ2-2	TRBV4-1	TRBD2	CASSRGLAGTGELFF	TGCGCCAGCTCCCGGGGACTAGCGGGAACCGGGGAGCTGTTTTTT
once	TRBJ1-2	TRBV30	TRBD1	CALQGVSYGYTF	TGTGCCCTACAGGGGGTTAGCTATGGCTACACCTTC
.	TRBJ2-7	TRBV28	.	CASRYRVNEQYF	TGTGCCAGCAGGTACAGGGTCAACGAGCAGTACTTC
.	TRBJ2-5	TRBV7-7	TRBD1	CASSLDRGPQETQYF	TGTGCCAGCAGCTTAGACAGGGGACCCCAAGAGACCCAGTACTTC
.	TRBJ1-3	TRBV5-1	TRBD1	CASSFGTGEEAIYF	TGCGCCAGCAGCTTTGGGACAGGGGAAGAGGCCATATATTTT
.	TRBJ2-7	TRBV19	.	CASRSRQGTIYEQYF	TGTGCCAGTAGATCCCGACAGGGGACTATCTACGAGCAGTACTTC
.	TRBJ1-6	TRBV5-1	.	CASSLEGLGFSPLHF	TGCGCCAGCAGCTTGGAGGGTTTAGGTTTTTCACCCCTCCACTTT
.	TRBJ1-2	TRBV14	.	CASSQGSSGGYTF	TGTGCCAGCAGCCAAGGGTCTTCTGGAGGCTACACCTTC
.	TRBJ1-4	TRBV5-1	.	CASSLRGTTNEKLFF	TGCGCCAGCAGCTTGCGGGGGACAACTAATGAAAAACTGTTTTTT
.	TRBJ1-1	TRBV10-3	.	CAISGTANTEAFF	TGTGCCATCAGTGGGACAGCAAACACTGAAGCTTTCTTT